The 10 T cell receptor beta chains reported below all come from one sample, sequenced in a study of identical twins. One entry per CDR3 protein results from TCRdb running MiXCR on the 5' RACE reads. The sample includes approximately 500,000 distinct CDR3 sequences, around 24% of them seen just once. The sample also formed part of further work on T cells expressing NK-cell markers.

Sequences were obtained from CD4+ T cells sorted from blood. These receptors came from a young woman in good health.

This clonotype has a handful of counts. The gene calls are TRBV30 and TRBJ2-5; a weak D match, TRBD1 (6 bases). CDR1 and CDR2 from the germline V gene are GTSNPN and SVGIG (reference sequence). CDR3 length: 13 residues. V was cut by 4 bases and J by 1 base, with 10 bases left in between. The CDR3 bases are TGTGCCTGGACGGACAGCTTCCAAGAGACCCAGTACTTC. Its translation is CAWTDSFQETQYF.

Only a few counts were recorded for this clonotype. CDR3 sequence: CASSLYGGGNEQYF. Here the CDR3 DNA reads TGTGCCAGCAGTTTGTACGGAGGGGGGAACGAGCAGTACTTC. The V call is TRBV12-3 or TRBV12-4, the J call TRBJ2-7; D possibly matches TRBD1 or TRBD2 (6 bases each). This CDR3 region has 14 residues. With 3 bases removed from V and 5 bases from J, the gap between germline ends came to 14 bases.

The chain carries TRBV4-1 and TRBJ1-3, with a tentative D call TRBD1 (6 bases). V shed 6 bases and J shed 3 bases, with 15 bases lying between them. The germline gives CDR1 MGHRA, CDR2 YSYEKL. The CDR3 is 15 amino acids. The chain's CDR3 is CASSLAPGVGNTIYF. In nucleotides, the CDR3 is TGCGCCAGCAGTTTAGCCCCAGGGGTTGGAAACACCATATATTTT.

The chain combines TRBV7-9 with TRBJ2-7; 9 positions agree with TRBD1. Germline V gene data show CDR1 as SEHNR and CDR2 as FQNEAQ (reference sequence). Losses at the gene ends were 2 bases for V and 5 bases for J; bases not matched to a gene: 10. The CDR3 spans 16 residues. CDR3 sequence (DNA): TGTGCCAGCAGCTTAAACCCCGGACAGGGGAGAAACGAGCAGTACTTC. Encoded protein: CASSLNPGQGRNEQYF. Filled out from reference TRBV7-9 and TRBJ2-7, the complete variable domain reads DTGVSQNPRHKITKRGQNVTFRCDPISEHNRLYWYRQTLGQGPEFLTYFQNEAQLEKSRLLSDRFSAERPKGSFSTLEIQRTEQGDSAMYLCASSLNPGQGRNEQYFGPGTRLTVT.

The chain uses TRBV20-1 and TRBJ2-1; no firm D call. V lost 5 bases to trimming and J lost 9 bases, with 11 bases between them. CDR1 is DFQATT, CDR2 SNEGSKA, per germline (reference sequence). This CDR3 region has 11 residues. This chain's CDR3 is CSAGSGGEQFF. In DNA, the CDR3 is TGCAGTGCTGGAAGTGGTGGTGAGCAGTTCTTC.

Only a few counts were recorded for this clonotype. The chain links TRBV5-1 to TRBJ2-2; D may be TRBD1 (5 bases). The CDR3 contains 17 residues. Trimming removed 5 bases at V and 0 bases at J, with 17 bases between. The germline CDR1 and CDR2 sequences are SGHRS and YFSETQ. The CDR3, as DNA: TGCGCCAGCAGGGCTCGTGTAGGGGTTTCGAACACCGGGGAGCTGTTTTTT. It translates to CASRARVGVSNTGELFF.

The table lists this clonotype with a few counts. The CDR3 loop is CASSYSPLSGTEQFF. The CDR3 nucleotides read TGTGCCAGCAGTTACTCCCCGTTAAGCGGGACTGAGCAGTTCTTC. The chain couples TRBV6-5 to TRBJ2-1; 7 nucleotides line up with TRBD2. CDR1 is MNHEY, CDR2 SVGAGI, per germline. The V gene end was trimmed by 0 bases and the J gene end by 9 bases; junction bases not matched to a gene: 8. This CDR3 is built from 15 residues.

V usage is TRBV20-1 and J usage is TRBJ2-5, with TRBD1 matching over 7 bases. Germline loops: CDR1 DFQATT, CDR2 SNEGSKA (reference sequence). CDR3 size: 16 residues. Trimming took 4 bases from V and 0 from J; bases not matched to a gene: 11. The CDR3 here is CSAKHAKRGHQETQYF. The CDR3 DNA follows: TGCAGTGCTAAACATGCAAAAAGGGGGCACCAAGAGACCCAGTACTTC.

Comments on this clonotype: At one end, the junction sequence differs from germline, possibly due to a read error. J is TRBJ2-1 and V is TRBV18, with 12 nucleotides matching TRBD2. CDR3 length: 17 amino acids. The germline gives CDR1 KGHSH, CDR2 LQKENI. The chain's CDR3 is CASSHAPRLAGVLQRSF. The CDR3 region has the DNA TGTGCCAGCTCACACGCCCCCAGACTAGCGGGGGTCCTCCAAAGGTCCTTC.

This clonotype was seen a handful of times. The J gene is TRBJ1-1, the V gene TRBV7-6; possible D gene TRBD1, 5 bases. The CDR3 sequence is 15 residues long. The V gene's germline CDR1 is SGHVS and CDR2 FNYEAQ. V was pared by 5 bases and J by 6 bases, with 19 bases between. CDR3 amino acids: CASSRSGGVTSEAFF. The CDR3, as DNA: TGTGCCAGCAGCCGTTCAGGAGGGGTTACGTCTGAAGCTTTCTTT.